One sample yielded the 14 T cell receptor beta chains listed below, sequenced in a study of blood T cell repertoires in COVID-19. Repertoires were generated with immunoSEQ multiplex PCR, while TCRdb's copy carries only in-frame clones and drops some. The profile covers about 300,000 clones, with roughly nine tenths appearing a single time and approximately 1.8% taken by the ten largest. The sample taken for sequencing was peripheral blood. The receptor set was obtained from a young woman with COVID-19, enrolled during active disease.

The rearrangement links TRBV29-1 to TRBJ1-1; the D is unclear. CDR3 length: 15 residues. Between the trimmed V and J ends, which lost 4 bases and 5 bases, there was a span of 20 bases. Germline values: CDR1 SQVTM, CDR2 ANQGSEA. CDR3 nucleotides: TGCAGCGTTGGGCCAATTCGAGGTGGGTTAACTGAAGCTTTCTTT. Amino acids: CSVGPIRGGLTEAFF.

V gene TRBV2 combines with J gene TRBJ1-1; D perhaps matches TRBD1 (5 bases). This CDR3 comprises 13 residues. The V end lost 7 bases, the J end lost 7 bases, and 16 bases lay between the germline ends. Germline V lookup: CDR1 SNHLY, CDR2 FYNNEI. This chain's CDR3 is CASTVAREGEAFF. DNA for the CDR3: TGTGCCAGCACTGTTGCCAGGGAAGGTGAAGCTTTCTTT. The full variable domain, rest sourced from reference TRBV2 and TRBJ1-1, is EPEVTQTPSHQVTQMGQEVILRCVPISNHLYFYWYRQILGQKVEFLVSFYNNEISEKSEIFDDQFSVERPDGSNFTLKIRSTKLEDSAMYFCASTVAREGEAFFGQGTRLTVV.

This chain uses TRBV25-1 with TRBJ1-2, with D possibly matching TRBD1 (6 bases). The CDR3 covers 13 residues. Trimming stripped 2 bases from V and 8 bases from J, with 12 bases between. The germline CDR1 and CDR2 sequences are MGHDK and SYGVNS. CDR3 region: CASSERAGVGYTF. The DNA for the CDR3 is TGTGCCAGCAGTGAAAGGGCAGGGGTCGGCTACACCTTC.

The chain recombines TRBV29-1 with TRBJ2-1; a possible D gene is TRBD2 (7 bases). The CDR3 is 15 residues long. Trimming took off 4 bases at V and 0 bases at J, with 13 bases between the two ends. Germline lookup yields CDR1 SQVTM and CDR2 ANQGSEA. The CDR3 coding sequence is TGCAGCGTTGTATTCCGGGGGGCCTCCTACAATGAGCAGTTCTTC. Amino acid sequence: CSVVFRGASYNEQFF.

This clone appeared once. The genes are TRBV2 and TRBJ1-2, with 7 bases fitting TRBD1. This CDR3 has 14 residues. V gave up 6 bases and J gave up 4 bases; unmatched junction bases: 8. Germline V gene data show CDR1 as SNHLY and CDR2 as FYNNEI. The CDR3 DNA reads as TGTGCCAGCAGCGTCAGGGACAGCCGCTATGGCTACACCTTC. Its protein is CASSVRDSRYGYTF.

CDR3 nucleotide sequence: TGCGCCAGCAGCCGGGACAGAAACACCGGGGAGCTGTTTTTT. Translating it yields CASSRDRNTGELFF. The chain recombines TRBV5-1 with TRBJ2-2; TRBD1 matches 7 bases. With V trimmed by 4 bases and J by 2 bases, 2 bases remained unmatched. The CDR3 length is 14 residues. CDR1 is SGHRS and CDR2 is YFSETQ in the germline V gene.

The rearrangement links TRBV11-1 to TRBJ2-1; no clear D gene. Between the trimmed V and J ends, which lost 4 bases and 2 bases, there was a span of 15 bases. This CDR3 is built from 16 residues. The germline V gene encodes CDR1 SGHAT and CDR2 FQDESV (reference sequence). CDR3 region: CASSSVLQMPYNEQFF. The DNA of the CDR3 is TGTGCCAGCAGCTCGGTGTTACAGATGCCCTACAATGAGCAGTTCTTC.

This sequence joins TRBV5-4 and TRBJ1-2; the match to TRBD1 covers 7 bases. The CDR3 sequence is 13 residues long. With V trimmed by 5 bases and J by 8 bases, 9 bases remained unmatched. CDR1 is SGHNT and CDR2 is YYREEE in the germline V gene (reference sequence). CDR3 sequence (DNA): TGTGCCAGCAGACAGGGACAGCGTATGGGCTACACCTTC. Translation: CASRQGQRMGYTF.

The rearrangement links TRBV5-5 to TRBJ2-5; 11 nucleotides agree with TRBD2. Germline lookup yields CDR1 SGHKS and CDR2 YYEKEE (reference sequence). The CDR3 totals 16 residues. The junction had 3 bases not matched to a gene; V was cut back by 2 bases and J by 0 bases. CDR3 sequence reads: CASSLGLAGYQETQYF. CDR3 coding DNA: TGTGCCAGCAGCTTAGGACTAGCGGGTTACCAAGAGACCCAGTACTTC.

This rearrangement joins TRBV7-2 to TRBJ1-2, with D perhaps TRBD1 (5 bases). V was trimmed by 1 base and J by 1 base, leaving 16 bases between them. Germline V CDR1 and CDR2: SGHTA, FQGNSA. CDR3 size: 17 residues. The DNA of the CDR3 is TGTGCCAGCAGCTTAGGTGGGGCAGGTCTAGGTAACTATGGCTACACCTTC. Amino acid sequence: CASSLGGAGLGNYGYTF.

The chain employs TRBV29-1 and TRBJ1-4; D unclear. Germline V gene data show CDR1 as SQVTM and CDR2 as ANQGSEA. There are 10 residues in the CDR3. V lost 7 bases, J lost 4 bases, and 4 bases lay in between. CDR3 coding DNA: TGCAGCGCCATTAATGAAAAACTGTTTTTT. Translation gives CSAINEKLFF.

The chain recombines TRBV2 with TRBJ1-1; D may be TRBD1 (5 bases). The V gene lost 7 bases and the J gene lost 0 bases, with 15 bases spanning the gap. Germline V CDR1 and CDR2: SNHLY, FYNNEI. This CDR3 is 15 amino acids long. CDR3 nucleotide sequence: TGTGCCAGCACTCCGTCGACAGTTATGAACACTGAAGCTTTCTTT. The encoded protein is CASTPSTVMNTEAFF.

V is TRBV7-9 and J is TRBJ2-2, with D possibly TRBD1 on 6 matching bases. The CDR3 extends over 14 amino acids. The germline V gene encodes CDR1 SEHNR and CDR2 FQNEAQ (reference sequence). V was pared by 4 bases and J by 6 bases, with 12 bases between. The DNA for the CDR3 is TGTGCCAGCAGCTCACCCAGGGGTGCCGGGGAGCTGTTTTTT. Translated, it gives CASSSPRGAGELFF. The entire variable domain, with the rest obtained from reference TRBV7-9 and TRBJ2-2, is as follows: DTGVSQNPRHKITKRGQNVTFRCDPISEHNRLYWYRQTLGQGPEFLTYFQNEAQLEKSRLLSDRFSAERPKGSFSTLEIQRTEQGDSAMYLCASSSPRGAGELFFGEGSRLTVL.

CDR3 nucleotide sequence: TGCGCCAGCAGCCAAGCACAGGGGGTGAACACTGAAGCTTTCTTT. It codes for CASSQAQGVNTEAFF. The V call is TRBV4-3, the J call TRBJ1-1, with 8 bases matching TRBD1. The CDR3 runs 15 residues. Germline assignment: CDR1 LGHNA and CDR2 YSLEER. The V gene end was trimmed by 1 base and the J gene end by 0 bases; junction bases not matched to a gene: 1.